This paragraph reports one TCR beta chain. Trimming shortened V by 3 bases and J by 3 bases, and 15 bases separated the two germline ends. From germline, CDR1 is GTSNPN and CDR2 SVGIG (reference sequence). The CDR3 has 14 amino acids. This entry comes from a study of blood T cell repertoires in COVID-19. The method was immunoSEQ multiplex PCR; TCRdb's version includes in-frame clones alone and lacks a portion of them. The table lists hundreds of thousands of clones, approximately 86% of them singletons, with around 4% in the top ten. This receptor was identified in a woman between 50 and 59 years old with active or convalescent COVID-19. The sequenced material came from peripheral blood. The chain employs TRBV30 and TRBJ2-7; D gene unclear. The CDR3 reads CAWRNTDWLYEQYF. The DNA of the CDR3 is TGTGCCTGGAGGAATACCGACTGGCTCTACGAGCAGTACTTC.